This TCR beta chain was profiled in a study of vaccination and CD4 T cells after COVID-19. Study-wide context: Convalescent individuals numbered four females and six males, two being Hispanic. Overlapping peptides covering the spike proteins of SARS-CoV-2, HCoV-NL63, HCoV-OC43 and HCoV-229E were added to stimulate cells.

This CDR3 region has 17 residues. Trimming removed 3 bases at V and 9 bases at J, with 24 bases between. In germline, CDR1 is KGHSH, CDR2 LQKENI. The table lists this clonotype with a count of one. Antigen specificity is unknown. Sequence data for DNA of cultured CD4+ T cells were generated by the Oncomine TCR Beta short-read assay. TCRdb re-analysed the PCR reads in MiXCR, keeping a single row per CDR3 protein. The sample lists about 15,000 distinct CDR3 sequences, approximately 60% occurring once. Treatment denoted: roughly 11-day PBMC culture with coronavirus spike peptide pools or control peptides (ViraFEST assay). Cultures used some 2 million PBMCs per well, about 9.9 IU/ml IL-2 and 8.5 to 10 ug/ml peptides.

This chain uses TRBV18 with TRBJ2-1; D may be TRBD2 (5 bases). The sequencing sample was made of CD4+ T cells from blood, cultured in vitro. This clonotype originated in a human donor who had recovered from COVID-19. CDR3 DNA sequence: TGTGCCAGCTCACCTCCGATAAGGCCACAGAGGGATACTGAGCAGTTCTTC. Amino acids: CASSPPIRPQRDTEQFF. The variable domain in full, with the rest retrieved from reference TRBV18 and TRBJ2-1, is NAGVMQNPRHLVRRRGQEARLRCSPMKGHSHVYWYRQLPEEGLKFMVYLQKENIIDESGMPKERFSAEFPKEGPSILRIQQVVRGDSAAYFCASSPPIRPQRDTEQFFGPGTRLTVL.